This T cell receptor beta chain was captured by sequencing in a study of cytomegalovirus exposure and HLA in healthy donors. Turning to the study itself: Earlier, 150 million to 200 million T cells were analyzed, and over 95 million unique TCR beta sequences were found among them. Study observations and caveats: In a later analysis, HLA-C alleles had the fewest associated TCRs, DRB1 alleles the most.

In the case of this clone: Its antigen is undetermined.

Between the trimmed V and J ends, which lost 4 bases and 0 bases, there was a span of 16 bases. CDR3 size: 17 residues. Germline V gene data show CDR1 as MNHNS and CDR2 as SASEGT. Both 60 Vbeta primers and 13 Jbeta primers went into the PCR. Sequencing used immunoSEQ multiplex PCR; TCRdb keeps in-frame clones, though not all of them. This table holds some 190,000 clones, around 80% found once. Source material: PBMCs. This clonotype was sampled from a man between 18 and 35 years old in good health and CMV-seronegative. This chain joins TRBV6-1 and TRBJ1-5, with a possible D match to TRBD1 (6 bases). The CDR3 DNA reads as TGTGCCAGCAGTGCAACAGGGAGGGGTCTTAGCAATCAGCCCCAGCATTTT. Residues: CASSATGRGLSNQPQHF.